These T cell receptor beta chains were read from a single sample in a study of cytomegalovirus exposure and HLA in healthy donors. The data were produced by immunoSEQ multiplex PCR, yet TCRdb's version contains in-frame clones alone and is incomplete. The sample lists over 150,000 clones, roughly 71% seen once, with 7% to 8.5% in the top ten. The sample was PBMCs. The receptors stem from a male donor in good health and CMV-seropositive. Each CDR3 is given with its conserved first and last residue.

TRBV9 | CASSVGSSGEQHTLGNEQFF
TRBV2 | CASSGALRSNEKLFF
TRBV7-2 | CASSLVAGHSTDTQYF
TRBV2 | CASTRRGTENEKLFF
TRBV7-9 | CASSSDRSNEKLFF
TRBV10-2 | CASSDSLAGGRTTDTQYF
TRBV4-2 | CASSQVSRNEQFF
TRBV7-9 | CASSFGASGSSYEQYF
TRBV7-3 | CASSLRGENTGELFF
TRBV5-8 | CASSLAAGDNYGYTF
TRBV7-9 | CASSFTGGRDSPLHF
TRBV13 | CASSFTGTYYGYTF
TRBV9 | CASSAGGQGYEKLFF
TRBV4-1 | CASSHKRPSAVADTEAFF
TRBV19 | CASSIPGLADNTGELFF
TRBV11-2 | CASSLRRDRGQGELFF
TRBV2 | CASSEKGQGKNIQYF
TRBV7-3 | CASSLQGRTEAFF
TRBV5-4 | CASSAGDLTRNEKLFF
TRBV7-8 | CASSFTGGAKSPLHF
TRBV5-1 | CASSLLAHMNSGNTIYF
TRBV6-5 | CASSRDRDQPQHF
TRBV19 | CASSIRGLRANYGYTF